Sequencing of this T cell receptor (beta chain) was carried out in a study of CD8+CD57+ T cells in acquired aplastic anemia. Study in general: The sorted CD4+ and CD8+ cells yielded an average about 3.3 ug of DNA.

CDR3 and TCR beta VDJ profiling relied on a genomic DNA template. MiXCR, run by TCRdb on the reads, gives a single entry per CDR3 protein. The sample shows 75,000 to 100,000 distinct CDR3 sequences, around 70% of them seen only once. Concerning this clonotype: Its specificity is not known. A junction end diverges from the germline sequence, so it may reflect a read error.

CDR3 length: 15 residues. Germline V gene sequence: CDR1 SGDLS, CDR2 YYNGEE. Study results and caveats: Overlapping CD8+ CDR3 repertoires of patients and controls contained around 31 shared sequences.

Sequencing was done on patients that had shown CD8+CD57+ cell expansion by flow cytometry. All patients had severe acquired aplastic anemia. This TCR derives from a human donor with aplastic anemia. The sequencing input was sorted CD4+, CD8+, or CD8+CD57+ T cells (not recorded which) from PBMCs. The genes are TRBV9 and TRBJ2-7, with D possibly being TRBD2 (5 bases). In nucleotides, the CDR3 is TGTGCCAGCAGCTTAGCGCGGCAGATTTCCTACGAGCTGTACTTC. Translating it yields CASSLARQISYELYF.